The 20 T cell receptor beta chains presented below share a single source sample, sequenced in a study of blood T cell repertoires in COVID-19. The table came from immunoSEQ multiplex PCR; TCRdb's copy has only in-frame clones and leaves some out. The table shows about 240,000 clones, with roughly nine tenths occurring only once. Sequenced: peripheral blood. Source of these receptors: a man in his 60s with acute or convalescent COVID-19.

This chain uses TRBV11-1 with TRBJ2-7, with D tentatively TRBD2 (6 bases). The CDR3 has 12 residues. Germline assignment: CDR1 SGHAT and CDR2 FQDESV (reference sequence). Trimming took off 5 bases at V and 7 bases at J, with 12 bases between the two ends. The CDR3 sequence is CASSLQGTEQYF. The CDR3 nucleotides read TGTGCCAGCAGCCTCCAAGGGACTGAGCAGTACTTC.

This chain connects TRBV19 to TRBJ1-6; D uncertain. This CDR3 is 14 amino acids long. CDR1 is LNHDA, CDR2 SQIVND, per germline (reference sequence). The V gene lost 5 bases and the J gene lost 5 bases, with 10 bases spanning the gap. For the CDR3, the DNA is TGTGCCAGTAGTCGCGGCGGTGATAATTCACCCCTCCACTTT. It codes for CASSRGGDNSPLHF.

V usage is TRBV27 and J usage is TRBJ2-5; 9 bases match TRBD1. With V trimmed by 6 bases and J by 2 bases, 10 bases remained unmatched. The CDR3 spans 16 residues. Germline loops: CDR1 MNHEY, CDR2 SMNVEV (reference sequence). CDR3 sequence (DNA): TGTGCCAGCAGCAGTCTGGGGACAGGGTTTCAAGAGACCCAGTACTTC. Translated, it gives CASSSLGTGFQETQYF.

This clone has only a few counts. The chain has TRBV6-2 or TRBV6-3 and TRBJ2-2; 8 bases are a match to TRBD1. Germline lookup yields CDR1 MNHEY and CDR2 SVGEGT. V lost 6 bases, J lost 1 base, and 7 bases stayed unmatched. The CDR3 runs 16 residues. CDR3 sequence: CASSHGQGKNTGELFF. CDR3 DNA sequence: TGTGCCAGCAGCCACGGACAGGGAAAGAACACCGGGGAGCTGTTTTTT.

This chain links TRBV28 with TRBJ1-2, with D possibly TRBD1 on 5 matching bases. The length of the CDR3 is 14 residues. Germline assignment: CDR1 MDHEN and CDR2 SYDVKM. Between the trimmed V and J ends, which lost 4 bases and 8 bases, there was a span of 17 bases. This chain's CDR3 is CASSWGLGSRGYTF. CDR3 nucleotides: TGTGCCAGCAGTTGGGGACTGGGGAGCCGGGGCTACACCTTC.

The CDR3 sequence: CASSLEQGVFYEQYF. The CDR3 DNA sequence: TGTGCCAGCAGCTTGGAACAGGGGGTCTTCTACGAGCAGTACTTC. The rearrangement uses TRBV5-6 and TRBJ2-7, with TRBD1 matching 8 bases. The CDR3 is 15 amino acids. The J segment lost 3 bases and the V segment lost 0 bases, leaving 5 bases of the junction unmatched. Germline loops: CDR1 SGHDT, CDR2 YYEEEE.

The chain links TRBV19 to TRBJ1-6, with unresolved D. Trimming pared 6 bases from V and 0 bases from J, leaving 12 bases between. This CDR3 contains 16 residues. From germline, CDR1 is LNHDA and CDR2 SQIVND (reference sequence). This CDR3 reads CASRHQWSSYNSPLHF. The DNA for the CDR3 is TGTGCCAGTAGGCATCAGTGGAGCTCCTATAATTCACCCCTCCACTTT.

The rearrangement links TRBV29-1 to TRBJ2-7, with TRBD2 identical over 7 bases. V lost 6 bases and J lost 7; bases outside the gene matches: 12. CDR1 and CDR2 (germline): SQVTM, ANQGSEA. The CDR3 is 13 amino acids. The DNA for the CDR3 is TGCAGCGTGACCCCGGATAACGGGGGGGAGCAGTACTTC. Its protein product is CSVTPDNGGEQYF.

The chain couples TRBV28 to TRBJ2-2; tentative D call: TRBD2 (6 bases). Trimming removed 7 bases at V and 3 bases at J, with 18 bases between. CDR1 and CDR2 (germline): MDHEN, SYDVKM. CDR3 length: 16 residues. CDR3 region: CASIHGPGVDTGELFF. CDR3 nucleotide sequence: TGTGCCAGCATTCACGGGCCGGGGGTCGACACCGGGGAGCTGTTTTTT.

Worth noting for this clone: The sample carries other DNA sequences with the same CDR3. V and J are TRBV19 and TRBJ1-5; 7 nucleotides line up with TRBD1. Germline-derived CDR1 and CDR2 are LNHDA and SQIVND (reference sequence). The CDR3 loop spans 13 amino acids. Trimming at V came to 6 bases and at J to 7 bases, leaving 6 bases not matched to a gene. The CDR3 spells CASSRTGDQPQHF. Written as DNA, the CDR3 is TGTGCCAGTAGCCGTACAGGGGACCAGCCCCAGCATTTT.

The chain employs TRBV5-5 and TRBJ1-1; no firm D call. V was pared by 0 bases and J by 3 bases, with 12 bases between. This CDR3 spans 15 amino acids. Germline CDR1 SGHKS, CDR2 YYEKEE (reference sequence). DNA of the CDR3: TGTGCCAGCAGCTTGGTTTCTGGGGAGCACACTGAAGCTTTCTTT. Its protein is CASSLVSGEHTEAFF.

This sequence joins TRBV5-6 and TRBJ2-7; 12 nucleotides align to TRBD1. The germline CDR1 and CDR2 sequences are SGHDT and YYEEEE. V lost 4 bases, J lost 3 bases, and 8 bases stayed unmatched. This CDR3 has 16 amino acids. CDR3 nucleotides: TGTGCCAGCAGCCCATGGGGGACAGGGGGCCTCTACGAGCAGTACTTC. It yields the protein CASSPWGTGGLYEQYF.

This sequence joins TRBV6-5 and TRBJ1-1; tentatively, D is TRBD1 (6 bases). Per the germline V gene, CDR1 is MNHEY and CDR2 is SVGAGI. The V and J ends lost 6 bases and 5 bases respectively, with 19 bases between them. This CDR3 has 15 residues. The CDR3 here is CASSRTWGGRTEAFF. CDR3 sequence (DNA): TGTGCCAGCAGCCGGACCTGGGGGGGCCGGACTGAAGCTTTCTTT.

The chain employs TRBV4-3 and TRBJ1-1; TRBD1 might be the D (5 bases). The germline V gene encodes CDR1 LGHNA and CDR2 YSLEER. The CDR3 totals 15 residues. Trimming took off 1 base at V and 0 bases at J, with 9 bases between the two ends. CDR3 coding DNA: TGCGCCAGCAGCCAAGTGGAGGGGCTGAACACTGAAGCTTTCTTT. Translated, it gives CASSQVEGLNTEAFF.

The rearrangement joins TRBV21-1 to TRBJ1-5; no check of the table's D call, TRBD1, against the DNA was made. TRBV21-1 is designated a pseudogene. The length of the CDR3 is 16 residues. CDR3 loop: CASSKAMDREFQPQHF. The CDR3 region has the DNA TGTGCCAGCAGCAAAGCCATGGACAGGGAATTCCAGCCCCAGCATTTT.

This chain links TRBV11-3 with TRBJ1-6; D is unresolved. This CDR3 has 13 residues. V was trimmed by 0 bases and J by 7 bases, leaving 4 bases between them. The V gene's germline CDR1 is SGHNT and CDR2 YENEEA. This CDR3 reads CASSLERNSPLHF. The DNA of the CDR3 is TGTGCCAGCAGCTTAGAGCGGAATTCACCCCTCCACTTT.

J is TRBJ2-3 and V is TRBV2; D is possibly TRBD2 (6 bases). Germline values: CDR1 SNHLY, CDR2 FYNNEI. This CDR3 spans 16 amino acids. Trimming stripped 2 bases from V and 3 bases from J, with 15 bases between. CDR3 amino acids: CASSEPPFAGTDTQYF. The CDR3 DNA reads as TGTGCCAGCAGTGAACCTCCGTTTGCGGGAACAGATACGCAGTATTTT.

This chain connects TRBV16 to TRBJ2-7; D remains ambiguous. The germline V gene encodes CDR1 KGHSY and CDR2 FQNENV. This CDR3 comprises 12 residues. V dropped 2 bases and J dropped 11 bases, with 13 bases sitting between them. CDR3 amino acids: CASSQVRDNKYF. In DNA form, the CDR3 reads TGTGCCAGCAGCCAAGTTCGCGACAACAAGTACTTC.

The genes are TRBV28 and TRBJ1-5; no reliable D call. Per germline, CDR1 MDHEN and CDR2 SYDVKM. CDR3 length equals 13 residues. The germline V and J ends were trimmed by 9 bases and 6 bases, with 15 bases remaining between them. CDR3 nucleotides: TGTGCCAGTACCCCAGCGCAACCTCAGCCCCAGCATTTT. The encoded protein is CASTPAQPQPQHF.

The chain couples TRBV29-1 to TRBJ2-1, with D unresolved. The germline gives CDR1 SQVTM, CDR2 ANQGSEA. Trimming cost V 0 bases and J 0 bases, with 12 bases left between them. CDR3 length: 16 residues. The CDR3 sequence is CSVEDPGSSSYNEQFF. CDR3 bases: TGCAGCGTTGAAGACCCAGGCTCCAGCTCCTACAATGAGCAGTTCTTC.